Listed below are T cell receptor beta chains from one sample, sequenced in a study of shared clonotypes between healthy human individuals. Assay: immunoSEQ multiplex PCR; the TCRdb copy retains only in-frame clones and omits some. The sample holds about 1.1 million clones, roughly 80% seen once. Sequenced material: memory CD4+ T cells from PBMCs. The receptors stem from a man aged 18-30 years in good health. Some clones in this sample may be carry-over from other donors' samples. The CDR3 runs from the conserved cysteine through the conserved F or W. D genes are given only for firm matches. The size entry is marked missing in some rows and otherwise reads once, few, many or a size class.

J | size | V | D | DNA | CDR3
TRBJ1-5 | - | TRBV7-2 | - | TGTGCCAGCAGCGCCTACAATCAGCCCCAGCATTTT | CASSAYNQPQHF
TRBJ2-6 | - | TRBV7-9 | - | TGTGCCAGCATCCCAGCTTCAGGGAGAGGAGGGGCCAACGTCCTGACTTTC | CASIPASGRGGANVLTF
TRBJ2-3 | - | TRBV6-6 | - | TGTGCCAGCAGTTACGGGGACGCAGGCACAGATACGCAGTATTTT | CASSYGDAGTDTQYF
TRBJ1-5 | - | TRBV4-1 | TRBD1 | TGCGCCAGCAGCCAAGGGACAGGTTCACATCAGCCCCAGCATTTT | CASSQGTGSHQPQHF
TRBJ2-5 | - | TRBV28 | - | TGTGCCAGCACTATATGGGGCTCTCAAGAGACCCAGTACTTC | CASTIWGSQETQYF
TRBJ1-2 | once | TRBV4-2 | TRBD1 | TGTGCCAGCAGCCAAGAACCGGGACAGGGTCACTATGGCTACACCTTC | CASSQEPGQGHYGYTF
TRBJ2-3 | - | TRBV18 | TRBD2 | TGTGCCAGCTCACCATCTAGCGGGAGAGGAGATACGCAGTATTTT | CASSPSSGRGDTQYF
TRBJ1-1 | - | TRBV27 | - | TGTGCCAGCAGTTTATTCTGGGATCGGAGTATTAAGAACACTGAAGCTTTCTTT | CASSLFWDRSIKNTEAFF
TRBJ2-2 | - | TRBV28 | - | TGTGCCAGCAGACCTGCTTCGAACACCGGGGAGCTGTTTTTT | CASRPASNTGELFF
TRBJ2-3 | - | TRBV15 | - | TGTGCCACCAGCGGGGGGCTAGCAGATACGCAGTATTTT | CATSGGLADTQYF
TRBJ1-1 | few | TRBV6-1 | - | TGTGCCAGCAGTGAAGCAATGTCAGGGAAGAACACTGAAGCTTTCTTT | CASSEAMSGKNTEAFF
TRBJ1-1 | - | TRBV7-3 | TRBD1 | TGTGCCAGCAGCCGGGACAGGGGGCAGGGTGAAGCTTTCTTT | CASSRDRGQGEAFF
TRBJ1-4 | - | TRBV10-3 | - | TGTGCCATCAAAAAGTCGGTATTTCAAACTAATGAAAAACTGTTTTTT | CAIKKSVFQTNEKLFF
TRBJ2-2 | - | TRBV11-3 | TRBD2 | TGTGCCAGCACCACCTCAAAAGGACTAGGGAACACCGGGGAGCTGTTTTTT | CASTTSKGLGNTGELFF
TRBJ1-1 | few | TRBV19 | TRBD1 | TGTGCCAGTACTCGTCCACAAAACAGGGGGCGGAGCACTGAAGCTTTCTTT | CASTRPQNRGRSTEAFF
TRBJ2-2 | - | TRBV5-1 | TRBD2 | TGCGCCAGCAGCCCGAACGAGCGGGGGAACACCGGGGAGCTGTTTTTT | CASSPNERGNTGELFF
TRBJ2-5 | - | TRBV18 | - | TGTGCCAGCTCACCAGACCTGGCAGAGACCCAGTACTTC | CASSPDLAETQYF
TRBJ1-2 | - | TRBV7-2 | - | TGTGCCAGCAGCTTAGCACTGCCCTATGGCTACACCTTC | CASSLALPYGYTF
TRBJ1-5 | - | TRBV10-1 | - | TGCGCCAGCAGTTTCTCCGGGGCCAGCGCCCCTTATAAGCATTTT | CASSFSGASAPYKHF
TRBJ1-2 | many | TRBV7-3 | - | TGTGCCAGCAGCTTAGACCCGAACTATGGCTACACCTTC | CASSLDPNYGYTF
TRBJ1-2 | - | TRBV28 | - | TGTGCCAGCAGCCATCACAGCGACTATGGCTACACCTTC | CASSHHSDYGYTF